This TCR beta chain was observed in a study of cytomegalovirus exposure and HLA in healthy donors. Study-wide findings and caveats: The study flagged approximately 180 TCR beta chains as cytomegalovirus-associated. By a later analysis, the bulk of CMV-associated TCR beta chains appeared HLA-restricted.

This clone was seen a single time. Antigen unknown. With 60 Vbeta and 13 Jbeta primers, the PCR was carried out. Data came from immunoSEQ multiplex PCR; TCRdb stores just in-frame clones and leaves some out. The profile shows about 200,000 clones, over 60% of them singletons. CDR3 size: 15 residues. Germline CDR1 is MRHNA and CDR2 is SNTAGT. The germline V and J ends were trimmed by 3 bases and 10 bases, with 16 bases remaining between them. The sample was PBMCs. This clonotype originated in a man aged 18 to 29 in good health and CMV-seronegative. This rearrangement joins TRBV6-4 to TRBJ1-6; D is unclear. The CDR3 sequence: CASSEGGGGRSPLHF. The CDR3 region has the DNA TGTGCCAGCAGTGAAGGTGGCGGCGGAAGGTCACCCCTCCACTTT.